Below, one TCR beta chain is given with its context. V lost 2 bases and J lost 3, with 12 bases in between. The CDR3 is 15 amino acids. The germline CDR1 and CDR2 sequences are SGHVS and FNYEAQ. TCRdb processed the RT-PCR reads anew with MiXCR; each CDR3 protein has one entry. The table records about 680,000 distinct CDR3 sequences, more than 13% of them present only once. The genes are TRBV7-6 and TRBJ2-3; D is perhaps TRBD1 (6 bases). This clonotype originated in a female donor in good health, serving as a healthy control. Sequencing was performed on memory CD4+ T cells from blood. CDR3 DNA: TGTGCCAGCAGCTTAAATCAGGGGCGGACAGATACGCAGTATTTT. This encodes CASSLNQGRTDTQYF.